Here is one TCR beta chain with its context. Its cognate antigen has yet to be identified. No base-level quality is on record; no much larger clone is a single base apart. Explained via the paper, the time point label denotes: recipient sample about 28 days before transplant, after cytoreduction. Blood from recipients was drawn roughly 28 days before transplant, then again at days 30, 100 and 180 after transplant. Using Nuclei Lysis Solution, genomic DNA was extracted from unfractionated peripheral blood mononuclear cells that were either fresh or cryopreserved. The source of the sample is a study of T cell clonotyping in hematopoietic cell transplantation (dated by TCRdb to the early 2020s). In terms of the full investigation: Pretransplant samples from recipients were collected after cytoreduction. The study collected around 150 blood samples from under 45 consecutive transplant recipients and their related donors. Patient recruitment ran from September 2015 to early 2017, and follow-up continued until late 2020 or death. What the study reported, not specific to this receptor: Just a small fraction of recipient repertoires overlapped with donor repertoires, and more than 95% appeared de novo at the given depth. Recipient TCR diversity fell after transplant, with pathologically expanded clonotypes rising progressively from day 30 to day 180. The sample size was limited and the cells went unsorted, which meant the CD4 and CD8 repertoire contributions could not be told apart. Donor and pretransplant recipient Inverse Simpson Index values predicted broader posttransplant TCR repertoire diversity.

CDR1 GTSNPN and CDR2 SVGIG were looked up in the germline V gene (reference sequence). The CDR3 runs 11 amino acids, cysteine and phenylalanine included. The retained sequence is limited to the CDR3, 33 bases, with the frame set at the first base. The germline ends are 5 bases apart after V is trimmed by 4 bases and J by 4 bases. The immunoSEQ assay, a bias-controlled multiplex PCR with V- and J-specific primers, was used to amplify TCR beta CDR3 regions from genomic DNA. A second PCR step added a proprietary barcode and Illumina adapter sequences to the CDR3 amplicons. An Illumina MiSeq instrument was used for sequencing of the CDR3 libraries. The original methods were these. immunoSEQ Analyzer 3.0 was used for export and quality control, with R Bioconductor and Immunarch used for downstream analyses. Only productive rearrangements in the normalized downsampled data set were used to calculate repertoire metrics. In the normalized cohort, clonotypes with more than 5 templates were defined as pathologically expanded. The Inverse Simpson Index was used to measure repertoire diversity. The non-normalized data set was used for CMV-specificity analyses so that all clonotypes could be captured. TCRdb holds this immuneACCESS table with in-frame rearrangements only. Some clones are missing; in checked studies, unresolved V genes explain under half, and the rest has no known cause. The V and J calls and clone size were taken over from that table, and D and trimming were inferred from the DNA. For this sample the table gives about 27,000 clones, of which more than 70% were detected only once. The ten biggest clones cover approximately 5.9% of the sample.

The input for sequencing was peripheral blood mononuclear cells, taken before stem cell transplant. Recombination linked TRBV30 to TRBJ1-3, with no reliable assignment of the D segment. This TCR derives from a man aged 45 to 65 with myelodysplastic syndrome. Some clones in this sample may be carry-over from other donors' samples. The CDR3 loop reads CAWKQGNTIYF. The DNA sequence is as follows: TGTGCCTGGAAACAAGGAAACACCATATATTTT.